Following are 20 T cell receptor gamma chains from one sample sequenced in a study of gamma delta lymphoproliferative disorders and STAT genes. PBMCs from patients and controls supplied the genomic DNA for sequencing. TCRdb re-called the multiplex PCR reads through CATT. The repertoire holds 1,300 or so gamma-chain clones, with over 9.5% as singletons. The material sequenced was blood. These receptors were taken from a human donor in good health.

A note on this clone: Because the CDR3's place on the DNA is in doubt, the DNA is left out and the CDR3 is given as listed by TCRdb. The V gene is TRGV8; the J gene was not called. Termini included, the CDR3 measures 15 amino acids. In germline, CDR1 is VENAVY, CDR2 YDSYNSRV. CDR3 sequence: CATWDGYSLAVEQHF.

This clone is large. Because the CDR3's place on the DNA is in doubt, the DNA is left out and the CDR3 is given as listed by TCRdb. The V gene is TRGV11; the J gene was not called. TRGV11 is classed as an ORF, of uncertain function. The CDR3 spans 16 residues, counting both ends. The CDR3 loop is CTTVPAGLGKGYKKLF.

By sample fraction, this clone is medium-sized. V and J are TRGV10 and TRGJ1 or TRGJ2. As TCRdb names no J gene, one was assigned here on the basis of a DNA match to germline. TRGV10 is assigned to the ORF class and has an uncertain function. V shed 8 bases, J shed 4 bases, and the junction held 9 bases outside the gene matches. The CDR3 totals 13 residues. The CDR3 spells CAAWDYSYYKKLF. CDR3 DNA sequence: TGTGCTGCGTGGGATTATAGCTATTATAAGAAACTCTTT.

By sample fraction, this clone is large (0.1 to 1%). This chain joins TRGV8 and TRGJP1. The J gene was not available in TCRdb and was assigned here by matching the DNA to germline segments. CDR3 length equals 14 residues. Germline-derived CDR1 and CDR2 are VENAVY and YDSYNSRV. J lost 6 bases, V lost 2 bases, and 6 bases had no gene match. For the CDR3, the DNA is TGTGCCACCTGGGATAACCCTTCTGGTTGGTTCAAGATATTT. Translated, it gives CATWDNPSGWFKIF.

This clone is medium-sized (0.01 to 0.1%) within its sample. The rearrangement joins TRGV2 to TRGJ1 or TRGJ2. TCRdb does not report a J gene; here it was assigned by matching the DNA to germline references. V lost 0 bases, J lost 5 bases, and 4 bases stayed unmatched. The CDR3 sequence is 13 residues long. Germline V gene data show CDR1 as EGSNGY and CDR2 as YDSYNSKV. Here the CDR3 DNA reads TGTGCCACCTGGGACGGGCTGAATTATAAGAAACTCTTT. It translates to CATWDGLNYKKLF.

As regards this clone: The DNA is left out, because the CDR3 cannot be placed on it with certainty; the CDR3 is given as TCRdb lists it. The V gene reported is TRGV2; the J gene is uncalled. Counting both end residues, the CDR3 totals 22 amino acids. Germline lookup yields CDR1 EGSNGY and CDR2 YDSYNSKV. This chain's CDR3 is CATWDVPTVSIIRNSLAVEQHF.

In this sample, this clone is medium-sized (0.01 to 0.1%). The chain couples TRGV2 to TRGJ1 or TRGJ2. Here the J gene came from matching the DNA to germline, since TCRdb omits it. The CDR3 loop spans 11 amino acids. In germline, CDR1 is EGSNGY, CDR2 YDSYNSKV. The V and J ends lost 4 bases and 6 bases, in that order; junction bases with no gene match: 3. CDR3 DNA: TGTGCCACCTGGGAGCCTTATAAGAAACTCTTT. Translated: CATWEPYKKLF.

This clone is medium-sized in the sample. The V and J genes are TRGV8 and TRGJ1 or TRGJ2. The J gene, not given by TCRdb, was assigned here from a germline match of the nucleotide sequence. The V gene end was trimmed by 2 bases and the J gene end by 12 bases; junction bases not matched to a gene: 4. CDR3 length: 10 residues. CDR1 is VENAVY, CDR2 YDSYNSRV, per germline. In nucleotides, the CDR3 is TGTGCCACCTGGGATAAGGGGAAACTCTTT. Translation gives CATWDKGKLF.

The sample holds a few counts of this clone. V gene TRGV9 combines with J gene TRGJ1 or TRGJ2. No J segment appears in TCRdb, so it was assigned here by matching the sequence to germline. CDR3 length: 10 amino acids. Germline V CDR1 and CDR2: GITISATS, ISYDGTV (reference sequence). The V and J ends lost 9 bases and 7 bases, in that order; junction bases with no gene match: 6. Here the CDR3 DNA reads TGTGCCTTGAAAGTCTATAAGAAACTCTTT. Its protein is CALKVYKKLF.

In its sample, this clone ranks as medium-sized (0.01 to 0.1%). V gene TRGV2 combines with J gene TRGJ1 or TRGJ2. TCRdb carries no J gene annotation; the J gene was assigned here by matching the DNA with germline. Per the germline V gene, CDR1 is EGSNGY and CDR2 is YDSYNSKV. This CDR3 spans 11 amino acids. The V segment lost 0 bases and the J segment 12 bases; nucleotides outside the gene matches: 5. Here the CDR3 DNA reads TGTGCCACCTGGGACGGGCACACGAAACTCTTT. It yields the protein CATWDGHTKLF.

Sample share makes this clone medium-sized. The chain recombines TRGV3 with TRGJ1 or TRGJ2. TCRdb leaves out the J gene; it was filled in here by matching the DNA to germline. CDR3 size: 13 residues. CDR1 is VTNTFY, CDR2 YDVSTARD, per germline (reference sequence). With 0 bases clipped from V and 10 bases from J, the junction kept 9 bases outside the gene matches. In DNA, the CDR3 is TGTGCCACCTGGGACAGGCTACCACAGAAGAAACTCTTT. Its protein product is CATWDRLPQKKLF.

Sample share makes this clone medium-sized (0.01 to 0.1%). The chain is built from TRGV2 and TRGJ1 or TRGJ2. Because TCRdb records no J gene, it was assigned here through a match of the DNA to germline. Germline CDR1 reads EGSNGY; CDR2 reads YDSYNSKV. V dropped 1 base and J dropped 4; count of bases not matched to a gene: 4. This CDR3 has 13 amino acids. The CDR3: CATWDGYYYKKLF. The DNA for the CDR3 is TGTGCCACCTGGGACGGTTACTATTATAAGAAACTCTTT.

This clone rates as medium-sized (0.01 to 0.1%). The V and J genes are TRGV9 and TRGJ1 or TRGJ2. Germline matching of the DNA provided the J gene here, since TCRdb leaves it blank. Germline CDR1 reads GITISATS; CDR2 reads ISYDGTV (reference sequence). The CDR3 is 14 amino acids. V was pared by 1 base and J by 0 bases, with 3 bases of the junction left unmatched. CDR3: CALWEVPNYYKKLF. CDR3 in DNA: TGTGCCTTGTGGGAGGTACCGAATTATTATAAGAAACTCTTT.

By share of the sample, this clone is medium-sized (0.01 to 0.1%). The chain combines TRGV2 with TRGJP2. The J gene is absent in TCRdb and was assigned here via DNA matching to germline. V was clipped by 6 bases and J by 2 bases; unmatched bases: 12. There are 16 residues in the CDR3. Germline V gene data show CDR1 as EGSNGY and CDR2 as YDSYNSKV. The CDR3 is CATWSRSGSSDWIKTF. The CDR3, as DNA: TGTGCCACCTGGTCACGATCGGGCAGTAGTGATTGGATCAAGACGTTT.

The rearrangement links TRGV4 to TRGJ1 or TRGJ2. The J gene, left out of TCRdb, was set here by checking the DNA against germline. CDR1 and CDR2 (germline): EGSTGY, YDSYTSSV. This CDR3 spans 13 amino acids. V shed 2 bases and J 7 bases; nucleotides not matched to a gene: 8. The CDR3 protein is CATWDALYYKKLF. As DNA, the CDR3 is TGTGCCACCTGGGATGCGTTATACTATAAGAAACTCTTT.

This clone is classed as medium-sized. The chain recombines TRGV8 with TRGJ1 or TRGJ2. The J gene comes from matching the DNA to germline here; TCRdb lacks it. V trimming: 1 base; J trimming: 4 bases; junction bases outside the gene matches: 4. Germline-derived CDR1 and CDR2 are VENAVY and YDSYNSRV. The CDR3 runs to 13 residues. This chain's CDR3 is CATWDSGYYKKLF. CDR3 nucleotide sequence: TGTGCCACCTGGGATAGCGGCTATTATAAGAAACTCTTT.

Concerning this clone: The DNA is omitted, as the CDR3 cannot be located on it reliably, and the CDR3 follows TCRdb's listing. J gene calling gave no result, while the V gene is TRGV10. TRGV10 is placed among ORFs of uncertain function. The CDR3 has 21 residues if both end residues are counted. The CDR3 protein is CAAWDSDVIIIRNSLAVEQHF.

Comment on this clone: The limits of the CDR3 on the DNA are not certain, so only TCRdb's listed CDR3 is given. There is no J gene call, but TRGV9 is given as the V gene. Germline V gives CDR1 GITISATS, CDR2 ISYDGTV (reference sequence). The CDR3 extends over 18 residues, inclusive of both ends. The CDR3 here is CALWEVKYRNSLAVEQHF.

By its share, this clone is medium-sized (0.01 to 0.1%). The V and J genes are TRGV8 and TRGJ1 or TRGJ2. The J gene is not listed in TCRdb, so it was assigned here from a DNA match to germline. The length of the CDR3 is 12 residues. Germline V CDR1 and CDR2: VENAVY, YDSYNSRV. V was pared by 5 bases and J by 2 bases, with 3 bases of the junction left unmatched. DNA of the CDR3: TGTGCCACCTGGGGATATTATTATAAGAAACTCTTT. This gives the protein CATWGYYYKKLF.

Only a few counts were recorded for this clone. The protein TCRdb gives is from a much larger clone and does not agree with this DNA's translation at residue 7, likely a read error; the protein shown here comes from the DNA. The rearrangement joins TRGV4 to TRGJ1 or TRGJ2. TCRdb lists no J gene, so it was determined here by aligning the DNA to germline. This CDR3 has 16 residues. Losses at the gene ends were 0 bases for V and 3 bases for J; bases not matched to a gene: 11. The V gene's germline CDR1 is EGSTGY and CDR2 YDSYTSSV. Here the CDR3 reads CATWDGPILCYYKKLF. Written as DNA, the CDR3 is TGTGCCACCTGGGATGGGCCCATACTTTGTTATTATAAGAAACTCTTT.